Below, 12 T cell receptor beta chains from the same sample are listed, as sequenced in a study of cytomegalovirus exposure and HLA in healthy donors. 60 Vbeta and 13 Jbeta primers were used in PCR. Profiling relied on immunoSEQ multiplex PCR, and the TCRdb table lists in-frame clones only, not all of them. In the table there are over 150,000 clones, roughly four fifths of which are singletons. The sequencing sample was made of PBMCs. Receptors were obtained from a man in his forties or fifties in good health and CMV-seronegative.

The V gene is TRBV6-6, the J gene TRBJ2-7, with a possible D match to TRBD1 (6 bases). The germline CDR1 and CDR2 sequences are MNHNY and SVGAGI (reference sequence). This CDR3 contains 15 residues. V was clipped by 4 bases and J by 2 bases, with 15 bases between them. The CDR3: CASSSRQGSTYEQYF. DNA of the CDR3: TGTGCCAGCAGTTCTCGGCAGGGGTCCACCTACGAGCAGTACTTC.

V and J are TRBV5-4 and TRBJ2-2, with 8 nucleotides matching TRBD2. The CDR3 is 15 residues long. The germline V gene has CDR1 SGHNT and CDR2 YYREEE (reference sequence). Trimming at V came to 4 bases and at J to 3 bases, leaving 5 bases not matched to a gene. The CDR3 loop is CASSGVGGDTGELFF. CDR3 nucleotide sequence: TGTGCCAGCAGCGGGGTCGGGGGGGACACCGGGGAGCTGTTTTTT.

This chain connects TRBV2 to TRBJ2-1; D gene uncertain. In germline, CDR1 is SNHLY, CDR2 FYNNEI. The CDR3 covers 15 residues. V lost 6 bases and J 4 bases, leaving 16 bases between the germline ends. The CDR3 reads CASSALFGGYNEQFF. The CDR3 DNA sequence: TGTGCCAGCAGCGCATTATTTGGCGGATACAATGAGCAGTTCTTC.

The chain joins TRBV5-1 to TRBJ1-2; tentative D call: TRBD1 (5 bases). The CDR3 extends over 14 amino acids. V gave up 0 bases and J gave up 4 bases, with 10 bases separating them. The germline V gene encodes CDR1 SGHRS and CDR2 YFSETQ. The CDR3 DNA reads as TGCGCCAGCAGCTTGGGGGTCAGGGCCTATGGCTACACCTTC. Protein product: CASSLGVRAYGYTF.

CDR3 in amino acids: CASSLDGTGGFYEQYF. CDR3 coding DNA: TGCGCCAGCAGCTTGGACGGGACAGGGGGTTTCTACGAGCAGTACTTC. This chain links TRBV5-1 with TRBJ2-7; 11 bases are shared with TRBD1. Per germline, CDR1 SGHRS and CDR2 YFSETQ. V lost 0 bases, J lost 3 bases, and 5 bases stayed unmatched. CDR3 size: 16 residues.

The chain carries TRBV18 and TRBJ2-7; TRBD1 might be the D (6 bases). Germline CDR1 reads KGHSH; CDR2 reads LQKENI. Between the trimmed V and J ends, which lost 5 bases and 5 bases, there was a span of 16 bases. The CDR3 spans 14 residues. CDR3 nucleotides: TGTGCCAGCTCAACTGGACAGTCGCTTAACGAGCAGTACTTC. Translated, it gives CASSTGQSLNEQYF. Combining the CDR3 with reference TRBV18 and TRBJ2-7 gives the whole variable domain NAGVMQNPRHLVRRRGQEARLRCSPMKGHSHVYWYRQLPEEGLKFMVYLQKENIIDESGMPKERFSAEFPKEGPSILRIQQVVRGDSAAYFCASSTGQSLNEQYFGPGTRLTVT.

CDR3 sequence (DNA): TGTGCCAGCAGGAACAGCGGGGGGGCGGCGATCGGGGAGCTGTTTTTT. Amino acids: CASRNSGGAAIGELFF. J is TRBJ2-2 and V is TRBV9; 10 bases match TRBD2. The CDR3 contains 16 residues. The ends lost 5 bases at V and 7 bases at J; junction bases unmatched: 11. Germline V gene lookup returns CDR1 SGDLS and CDR2 YYNGEE.

The chain uses TRBV11-1 and TRBJ2-5; the D gene is possibly TRBD1 (5 bases). The better agreement between TRBJ2-7 and the DNA end casts doubt on the J call. The V gene's germline CDR1 is SGHAT and CDR2 FQDESV (reference sequence). The CDR3 length is 13 residues. The CDR3 nucleotides read TGTGCCAGCAGCCCGGACATCACCTACGAGCAGTACTTC. Amino acids: CASSPDITYEQYF.

The chain carries TRBV27 and TRBJ2-4, with TRBD1 matching over 10 bases. This CDR3 region has 16 residues. With 7 bases clipped from V and 7 bases from J, the junction kept 13 bases outside the gene matches. Germline-derived CDR1 and CDR2 are MNHEY and SMNVEV (reference sequence). CDR3 sequence: CASTSYPGTGANIQYF. As DNA, the CDR3 is TGTGCCAGCACTTCTTACCCCGGGACAGGGGCGAACATTCAGTACTTC.

The V and J genes are TRBV4-1 and TRBJ2-2; TRBD2 matches 7 bases. Germline values: CDR1 MGHRA, CDR2 YSYEKL. V gave up 5 bases and J gave up 1 base; unmatched junction bases: 7. The CDR3 loop spans 16 amino acids. CDR3 nucleotide sequence: TGCGCCAGCAGCTCACGACTAGCTAAGAACACCGGGGAGCTGTTTTTT. Translation: CASSSRLAKNTGELFF.

This clone has just a few counts. The V call is TRBV7-2, the J call TRBJ1-6; D remains unclear. There are 16 residues in the CDR3. V shed 5 bases and J shed 6 bases, with 17 bases lying between them. Germline CDR1 is SGHTA and CDR2 is FQGNSA. Here the CDR3 reads CASSESRLASNSPLHF. The CDR3 region has the DNA TGTGCCAGCAGCGAATCCCGATTAGCTTCTAATTCACCCCTCCACTTT.

This chain links TRBV6-5 with TRBJ2-3; possible D gene TRBD1, 5 bases. Trimming took 6 bases from V and 3 from J, leaving 7 bases between them. CDR3 length: 12 residues. CDR1 and CDR2 from the germline V gene are MNHEY and SVGAGI. The CDR3 reads CASRRTTDTQYF. CDR3 in DNA: TGTGCCAGCAGACGGACAACAGATACGCAGTATTTT.